A selection of T cell receptor beta chains follows, all from one sample in a study of blood T cell repertoires in COVID-19. Measured with immunoSEQ multiplex PCR; TCRdb has only the in-frame clones, and not every one. The sample comprises about 160,000 clones, roughly 80% of which are singletons, and approximately 8% rests with the top ten. Sequenced input: peripheral blood. Receptors were obtained from a man aged 55 to 70 with acute or convalescent COVID-19. CDR3s include the opening cysteine and the closing phenylalanine or tryptophan. D genes are given only for firm matches. The size of a clone is reported for some rows only, either as once, few or many, or as a class for expanded clones.

abundance	d_gene	v_gene	j_gene	CDR3nt	CDR3aa
.	TRBD2	TRBV10-1	TRBJ2-3	TGCGCCAGCAGTGATTCCAGGGAGGGAACAGATACGCAGTATTTT	CASSDSREGTDTQYF
.	.	TRBV7-9	TRBJ2-7	TGTGCCAGCAGCCCTATCGGACAGTCCTACGAGCAGTACTTC	CASSPIGQSYEQYF
.	.	TRBV2	TRBJ2-1	TGTGCCAGCAGCCCACCCCATTCGGGTTCCTACAATGAGCAGTTCTTC	CASSPPHSGSYNEQFF
few	TRBD1	TRBV6-1	TRBJ1-2	TGTGCCAGCAGTGAAGACAGGGGGGACTATGGCTACACCTTC	CASSEDRGDYGYTF
.	TRBD1	TRBV5-8	TRBJ2-5	TGTGCCAGCAGCTTTCATGACAGGGGAAGAGAGACCCAGTACTTC	CASSFHDRGRETQYF
.	.	TRBV7-7	TRBJ2-2	TGTGCTAGCGCCCCGGGGACCGGGGAGCTGTTTTTT	CASAPGTGELFF
.	TRBD1	TRBV27	TRBJ1-5	TGTGCCAGCAGTTCAACCCCCGGGACAGGGATCAATCAGCCCCAGCATTTT	CASSSTPGTGINQPQHF
many	TRBD1	TRBV6-6	TRBJ2-1	TGTGCCAGCAGTTACCCACTGGACAGGGACAATGAGCAGTTCTTC	CASSYPLDRDNEQFF
.	TRBD1	TRBV6-2/TRBV6-3	TRBJ1-5	TGTGCCAGCAGTGTACAGGGGAATCAGCCCCAGCATTTT	CASSVQGNQPQHF
.	TRBD1	TRBV24-1	TRBJ2-1	TGTGCCACCAGTGATTCGGGGACAGGGGCCAGGGAGCAGTTCTTC	CATSDSGTGAREQFF
.	TRBD1	TRBV29-1	TRBJ1-2	TGCAGCGTGGTGTCCCGGGACAGGGGTCGAGGCTACACCTTC	CSVVSRDRGRGYTF
.	TRBD2	TRBV27	TRBJ2-2	TGTGCCAGCAAAATAAGCGGGGGGGAGAACACCGGGGAGCTGTTTTTT	CASKISGGENTGELFF
few	TRBD1	TRBV15	TRBJ2-3	TGTGCCACCAGCAAGGGCCGGGACAGGGGTTCAGATACGCAGTATTTT	CATSKGRDRGSDTQYF
.	.	TRBV21-1	TRBJ1-5	TGTGCCAGCAGCCGCGAACCCCTGCAGGGGGACGACAATCAGCCCCAGCATTTT	CASSREPLQGDDNQPQHF
.	.	TRBV5-6	TRBJ2-1	TGTGCCAGCAGCCAGGGGTACAAGACCTACAATGAGCAGTTCTTC	CASSQGYKTYNEQFF
.	.	TRBV3-1/TRBV3-2	TRBJ2-5	TGTGCCAGCAGCCTCCCTCGACAGGGAGGTATAGAGACCCAGTACTTC	CASSLPRQGGIETQYF
.	TRBD2	TRBV24-1	TRBJ2-1	TGTGCCACCAGTGATTTTTCGCTAGCGGGCGCACACCACAATGAGCAGTTCTTC	CATSDFSLAGAHHNEQFF
.	TRBD1	TRBV7-2	TRBJ1-4	TGTGCCAGCAGCCGGGGACAGGGTGAAAAACTGTTTTTT	CASSRGQGEKLFF
.	TRBD2	TRBV6-5	TRBJ2-5	TGTGCCAGCAACCCTAGCGGGGGTTTTGGAGAGACCCAGTACTTC	CASNPSGGFGETQYF
few	.	TRBV5-6	TRBJ1-1	TGTGCCAGCAGCTTGGAGGGGTCGGGGAACACTGAAGCTTTCTTT	CASSLEGSGNTEAFF
few	TRBD1	TRBV19	TRBJ1-6	TGTGCCAGTAGTCTAACAAACCTGCCGACAGGGCCAAATTCACCCCTCCACTTT	CASSLTNLPTGPNSPLHF
.	.	TRBV15	TRBJ1-3	TGTGCCACCAGCAGAGACCGGGCAGGGGCCGTTGGAAACACCATATATTTT	CATSRDRAGAVGNTIYF
.	.	TRBV9	TRBJ2-5	TGTGCCAGCAGCTCAGAAGGTACAGGACGACAAGAGACCCAGTACTTC	CASSSEGTGRQETQYF
many	TRBD1	TRBV6-5	TRBJ1-5	TGTGCCAGCAGTATCCGGGGACAGGGGGCTAAGCCCCAGCATTTT	CASSIRGQGAKPQHF
.	TRBD1	TRBV11-2	TRBJ2-2	TGTGCCAGCAGCTTAGGACAGGGCGGGGAGCTGTTTTTT	CASSLGQGGELFF
.	.	TRBV5-1	TRBJ2-3	TGCGCCAGCAGCGGGGGGTTGTGGACAGATACGCAGTATTTT	CASSGGLWTDTQYF
.	TRBD1	TRBV30	TRBJ2-3	TGCGCCTGGAGTGGGGACAGGGCAGATACGCAGTATTTT	CAWSGDRADTQYF
.	.	TRBV21-1	TRBJ2-1	TGTGCCAGCAGCAAATGCGTACGAGGACAGGGTCCCAATGAGCAGTTCTTC	CASSKCVRGQGPNEQFF
few	.	TRBV6-6	TRBJ2-3	TGTGCCAGCAGGCAGGGGTTCACAGATACGCAGTATTTT	CASRQGFTDTQYF